This is a list of T cell receptor beta chains from one sample in a study of OX40 agonist ivuxolimab in advanced cancers. Clones were read by immunoSEQ multiplex PCR, and TCRdb kept only the in-frame ones, dropping some. This sample carries fewer than 110,000 clones, under 95% of them seen once, and the ten largest clones take approximately 1.1%. This specimen consisted of CD4+ or CD8+ T cells sorted from blood, obtained in a trial of the OX40 agonist ivuxolimab. Every receptor here comes from an adult with an advanced solid tumor such as melanoma, head and neck, liver or kidney cancer. Each CDR3 is given with its conserved first and last residue. A D gene is named only where the DNA matches it firmly. The size entry is marked missing in some rows and otherwise reads once, few, many or a size class.

TRBJ2-1 - many TRBV7-9 CASRSGGFDNEQFF TGTGCCAGCAGATCAGGGGGGTTCGACAATGAGCAGTTCTTC
TRBJ1-5 - few TRBV7-2 CASSLGGGLSNQPQHF TGTGCCAGCAGCTTAGGCGGCGGCCTTAGCAATCAGCCCCAGCATTTT
TRBJ2-1 TRBD2 - TRBV19 CASTMTGLAGVHNEQFF TGTGCCAGTACCATGACCGGCCTAGCGGGAGTCCACAATGAGCAGTTCTTC
TRBJ2-5 - - TRBV10-3 CAISDGGAGETQYF TGTGCCATCAGTGATGGGGGGGCCGGGGAGACCCAGTACTTC
TRBJ2-7 - - TRBV7-8 CASSFSRYDEQYF TGTGCCAGCAGCTTCTCCAGGTACGACGAGCAGTACTTC
TRBJ1-6 - - TRBV11-3 CASSLGSGDNSPLHF TGTGCCAGCAGTCTAGGTTCGGGGGATAATTCACCCCTCCACTTT
TRBJ1-2 - - TRBV4-2 CASSSEVVGRYHYGYTF TGTGCCAGCAGCTCGGAGGTGGTTGGTCGGTACCACTATGGCTACACCTTC
TRBJ2-7 - few TRBV19 CASSIGGGYEQYF TGTGCCAGTAGTATAGGGGGAGGATACGAGCAGTACTTC
TRBJ1-4 TRBD1 - TRBV23-1 CASSQRGQVNEKLFF TGCGCCAGCAGTCAAAGGGGGCAGGTTAATGAAAAACTGTTTTTT
TRBJ1-1 - - TRBV29-1 CSVGGNGAFF TGCAGCGTTGGGGGGAATGGGGCTTTCTTT
TRBJ2-3 TRBD1 - TRBV10-3 CAIAPGQVNTDTQYF TGTGCCATCGCGCCGGGACAGGTCAACACAGATACGCAGTATTTT
TRBJ2-2 TRBD2 - TRBV7-9 CASSRGTSGRDVHGELFF TGTGCCAGCAGCCGAGGGACTAGCGGGAGAGATGTTCACGGGGAGCTGTTTTTT
TRBJ1-1 - once TRBV19 CASSRTELLNTEAFF TGTGCCAGTAGTCGGACAGAGCTTTTGAACACTGAAGCTTTCTTT
TRBJ2-1 TRBD2 - TRBV5-4 CASSLLSGSSYNEQFF TGTGCCAGCAGCTTGCTTAGCGGGAGCTCCTACAATGAGCAGTTCTTC
TRBJ1-2 TRBD1 - TRBV19 CASSLGGQGIYYGYTF TGTGCCAGTAGTCTCGGGGGACAGGGGATATACTATGGCTACACCTTC
TRBJ1-3 - - TRBV14 CASSQGGLTGNTIYF TGTGCCAGCAGCCAGGGGGGACTGACTGGAAACACCATATATTTT
TRBJ2-7 - - TRBV2 CANRHHGSYEQYF TGTGCCAACAGACACCACGGCTCCTACGAGCAGTACTTC
TRBJ1-1 - once TRBV4-2 CASSQVEKGSAFF TGTGCCAGCAGCCAAGTGGAGAAGGGATCCGCTTTCTTT
TRBJ1-2 - - TRBV28 CASSLLNYGYTF TGTGCCAGCAGCCTACTCAACTATGGCTACACCTTC
TRBJ2-2 - - TRBV7-6 CASSLRETGELFF TGTGCCAGCAGCCTGCGGGAAACCGGGGAGCTGTTTTTT
TRBJ1-5 TRBD1 - TRBV28 CASSFPSTGPQPQHF TGTGCCAGCAGCTTCCCCTCGACAGGGCCTCAGCCCCAGCATTTT
TRBJ1-4 - - TRBV27 CASSLPRDNNEKLFF TGTGCCAGCAGTTTACCCCGGGACAATAATGAAAAACTGTTTTTT
TRBJ1-4 - - TRBV5-6 CASSLDRSNEKLFF TGTGCCAGCAGCTTAGACAGATCAAATGAAAAACTGTTTTTT
TRBJ2-7 TRBD1 - TRBV5-1 CASRTGGPYEQYF TGCGCCAGCAGGACAGGGGGTCCCTACGAGCAGTACTTC
TRBJ1-4 - - TRBV5-1 CASSLETGVNEKLFF TGCGCCAGCAGCTTGGAAACAGGAGTGAATGAAAAACTGTTTTTT
TRBJ2-3 TRBD2 once TRBV28 CASSSQLAGYTDTQYF TGTGCCAGCAGTTCCCAACTAGCGGGGTACACAGATACGCAGTATTTT
TRBJ2-3 - - TRBV28 CASSYSVTDTQYF TGTGCCAGCAGTTACTCTGTAACAGATACGCAGTATTTT
TRBJ1-1 - - TRBV5-4 CASSSALSGRYTEAFF TGTGCCAGCAGCTCAGCCTTATCCGGGAGGTACACTGAAGCTTTCTTT
TRBJ1-1 - once TRBV5-1 CASSLDPTNTEAFF TGCGCCAGCAGCCTGGACCCAACGAACACTGAAGCTTTCTTT
TRBJ1-4 TRBD1 once TRBV4-1 CASSQVGTGNEKLFF TGCGCCAGCAGCCAAGTAGGGACAGGGAATGAAAAACTGTTTTTT
TRBJ1-4 - - TRBV4-3 CASSQDLGRGATNEKLFF TGCGCCAGCAGCCAAGATCTCGGAAGGGGGGCAACTAATGAAAAACTGTTTTTT
TRBJ1-2 - - TRBV27 CASSSYMGGRSGYGYTF TGTGCCAGCAGTTCCTATATGGGAGGCCGATCCGGTTATGGCTACACCTTC